This T cell receptor (beta chain) was captured in a study of monozygotic twins with inflammatory bowel disease. Per donor there was one draw, yielding a blood sample of about 2.4 ml. UMIs containing a 6-nucleotide sample barcode were added via template switching. One entry per CDR3 protein, without DNA, is what TCRdb gives after re-calling the 5' RACE reads. The table lists approximately 330,000 distinct CDR3 sequences. The CDR3 spans 15 residues. Germline V gives CDR1 SEHNR, CDR2 FQNEAQ (reference sequence). The clonotype originates from a human donor with ulcerative colitis or Crohn's disease, or a healthy co-twin of an affected twin (not recorded which). Sample: blood. The genes are TRBV7-9 and TRBJ2-3. The CDR3 sequence is CASSLAAVLGDTQYF. The entire variable domain, with the rest obtained from reference TRBV7-9 and TRBJ2-3, is as follows: DTGVSQNPRHKITKRGQNVTFRCDPISEHNRLYWYRQTLGQGPEFLTYFQNEAQLEKSRLLSDRFSAERPKGSFSTLEIQRTEQGDSAMYLCASSLAAVLGDTQYFGPGTRLTVL.